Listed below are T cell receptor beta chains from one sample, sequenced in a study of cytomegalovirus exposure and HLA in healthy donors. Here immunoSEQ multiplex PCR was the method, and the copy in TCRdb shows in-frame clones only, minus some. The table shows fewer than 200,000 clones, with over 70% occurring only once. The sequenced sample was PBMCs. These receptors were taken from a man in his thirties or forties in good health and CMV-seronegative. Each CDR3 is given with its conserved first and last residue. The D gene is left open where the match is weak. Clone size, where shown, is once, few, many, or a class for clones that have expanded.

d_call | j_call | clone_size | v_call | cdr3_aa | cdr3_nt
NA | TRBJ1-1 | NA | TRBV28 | CASSLFGEGSGTEAFF | TGTGCCAGCAGTTTATTTGGGGAGGGCAGCGGCACTGAAGCTTTCTTT
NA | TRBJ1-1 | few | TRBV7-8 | CASSLVGGTGLNTEAFF | TGTGCCAGCAGCTTAGTTGGGGGGACTGGACTGAACACTGAAGCTTTCTTT
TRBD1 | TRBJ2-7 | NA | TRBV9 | CASSVGDRAYEQYF | TGTGCCAGCAGCGTAGGGGACAGGGCCTACGAGCAGTACTTC
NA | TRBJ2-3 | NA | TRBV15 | CATAEGHSTDTQYF | TGTGCCACCGCAGAGGGCCACAGCACAGATACGCAGTATTTT
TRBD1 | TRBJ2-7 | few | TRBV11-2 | CASSFMEGQGANLSYEQYF | TGTGCCAGCAGCTTCATGGAGGGACAGGGGGCAAACCTTTCCTACGAGCAGTACTTC
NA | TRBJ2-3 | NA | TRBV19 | CASSVSLDTQYF | TGTGCCAGTAGTGTTAGCCTGGATACGCAGTATTTT
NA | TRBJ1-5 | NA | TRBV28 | CASRLSQGISPNQPQHF | TGTGCCAGCAGGCTTTCTCAGGGAATCAGTCCCAATCAGCCCCAGCATTTT
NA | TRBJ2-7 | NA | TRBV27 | CASRATGTHYEQYF | TGTGCCAGCAGGGCAACGGGGACTCACTACGAGCAGTACTTC
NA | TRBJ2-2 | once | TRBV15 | CATSRGTGRGTELFF | TGTGCCACCAGCAGAGGGACAGGGAGGGGGACGGAGCTGTTTTTT
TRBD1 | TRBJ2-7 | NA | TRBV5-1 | CASSWDSTYEQYF | TGCGCCAGCAGCTGGGACAGCACCTACGAGCAGTACTTC
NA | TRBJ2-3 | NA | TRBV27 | CASSPAGWPDTQYF | TGTGCCAGCAGTCCCGCAGGGTGGCCAGATACGCAGTATTTT
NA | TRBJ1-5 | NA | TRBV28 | CASRRNLEPQHF | TGTGCCAGCAGGCGGAACCTGGAGCCCCAGCATTTT
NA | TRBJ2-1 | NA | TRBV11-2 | CASSHYEYNEQFF | TGTGCCAGCAGCCACTACGAGTACAATGAGCAGTTCTTC
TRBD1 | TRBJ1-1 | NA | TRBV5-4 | CASSGLQGGSTEAFF | TGTGCCAGCAGCGGCTTACAGGGGGGGAGCACTGAAGCTTTCTTT
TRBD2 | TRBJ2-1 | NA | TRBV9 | CASSDGTSGSWDPWEQFF | TGTGCCAGCAGCGACGGGACTAGCGGGAGTTGGGACCCATGGGAGCAGTTCTTC
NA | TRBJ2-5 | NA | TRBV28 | CASSLTGGTEQETQYF | TGTGCCAGCAGTTTAACGGGCGGGACAGAACAAGAGACCCAGTACTTC
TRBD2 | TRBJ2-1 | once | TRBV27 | CASSQGRKVAGYNEQFF | TGTGCCAGCAGCCAAGGGAGGAAGGTAGCGGGCTACAATGAGCAGTTCTTC
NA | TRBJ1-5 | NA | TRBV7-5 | CVRSLARGQEQPQHF | TGTGTCAGAAGCTTAGCGCGGGGGCAGGAGCAGCCCCAGCATTTT
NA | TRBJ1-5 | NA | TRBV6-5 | CASSYSGGDQPQHF | TGTGCCAGCAGTTACTCGGGGGGGGATCAGCCCCAGCATTTT
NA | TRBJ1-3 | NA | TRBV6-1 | CASSERGTGNTIYF | TGTGCCAGCAGTGAAAGAGGGACTGGAAACACCATATATTTT
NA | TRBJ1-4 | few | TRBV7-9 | CASSPPRGEKLFF | TGTGCCAGCAGCCCCCCCCGAGGGGAAAAACTGTTTTTT
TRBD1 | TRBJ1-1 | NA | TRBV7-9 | CASRGITEAFF | TGTGCCTCCAGGGGGATCACTGAAGCTTTCTTT
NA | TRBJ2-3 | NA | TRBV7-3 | CASSLGDSYTDTQYF | TGTGCCAGCAGCTTAGGGGACTCTTACACAGATACGCAGTATTTT
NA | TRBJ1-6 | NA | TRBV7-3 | CASSLVGPNSPLHF | TGTGCCAGCAGCTTAGTGGGGCCCAATTCACCCCTCCACTTT
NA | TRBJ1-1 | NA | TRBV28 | CASSRSEGVTEAFF | TGTGCCAGCAGTCGAAGCGAGGGTGTCACTGAAGCTTTCTTT
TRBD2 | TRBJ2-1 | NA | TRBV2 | CASSLRAGVNNEQFF | TGTGCCAGCAGCCTAAGGGCGGGGGTAAACAATGAGCAGTTCTTC
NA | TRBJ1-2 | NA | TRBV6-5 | CASSYGGFYGYTF | TGTGCCAGCAGTTACGGCGGCTTCTATGGCTACACCTTC
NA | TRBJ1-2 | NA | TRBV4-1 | CASSQLHGTNYGYTF | TGCGCCAGCAGCCAATTGCACGGTACTAACTATGGCTACACCTTC
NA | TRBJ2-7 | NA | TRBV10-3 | CAIRTGSNEQYF | TGTGCCATCAGGACGGGTTCCAACGAGCAGTACTTC
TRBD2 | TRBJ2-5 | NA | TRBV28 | CASSRGTSGRGETQYF | TGTGCCAGCAGTAGGGGGACTAGCGGGAGGGGGGAGACCCAGTACTTC
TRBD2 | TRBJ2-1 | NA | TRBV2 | CASSLPGLGPEQFF | TGTGCCAGCAGTTTACCGGGACTAGGCCCTGAGCAGTTCTTC
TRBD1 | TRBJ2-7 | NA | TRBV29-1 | CSVWTGNEQYF | TGCAGCGTTTGGACAGGGAACGAGCAGTACTTC
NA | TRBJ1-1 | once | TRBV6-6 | CASSPLGPLGGAEAFF | TGTGCCAGCAGCCCGCTGGGACCCTTGGGAGGTGCTGAAGCTTTCTTT
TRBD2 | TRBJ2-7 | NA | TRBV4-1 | CASSQEWAGSGGEQYF | TGCGCCAGCAGCCAAGAGTGGGCCGGGAGCGGGGGTGAGCAGTACTTC